This TCR beta chain was identified during a study of T cells in localized non-small cell lung cancer. TCRdb's table, derived via immunoSEQ multiplex PCR, lists solely in-frame clones and lacks some. This sample yields 75,000 to 95,000 clones, of which roughly 89% are seen a single time; more than 14% belongs to the top ten. Study-wide points: In uninvolved adjacent lung, T cell clonality reached its highest value, exceeding tumor. Heterogeneity stays possible, as sequencing covered only one tumor region. The study detected a median about 50 of the top 100 tumor clones in adjacent lung. Higher blood T cell density went with longer overall survival.

This clone was found a few times. Its antigen is unknown. Sample: peripheral blood, taken before any cancer treatment. The TCR comes from a man aged 40 to 70 with stage I squamous cell lung carcinoma.

CDR3 loop: CSAPTVYEQYF. The CDR3 DNA sequence: TGCAGTGCCCCGACAGTCTACGAGCAGTACTTC. The rearrangement uses TRBV20-1 and TRBJ2-7; TRBD1 is a possible D gene (5 bases). V lost 6 bases and J 3 bases, leaving 9 bases between the germline ends. Looked up from germline, CDR1 is DFQATT and CDR2 is SNEGSKA (reference sequence). This CDR3 has 11 amino acids.